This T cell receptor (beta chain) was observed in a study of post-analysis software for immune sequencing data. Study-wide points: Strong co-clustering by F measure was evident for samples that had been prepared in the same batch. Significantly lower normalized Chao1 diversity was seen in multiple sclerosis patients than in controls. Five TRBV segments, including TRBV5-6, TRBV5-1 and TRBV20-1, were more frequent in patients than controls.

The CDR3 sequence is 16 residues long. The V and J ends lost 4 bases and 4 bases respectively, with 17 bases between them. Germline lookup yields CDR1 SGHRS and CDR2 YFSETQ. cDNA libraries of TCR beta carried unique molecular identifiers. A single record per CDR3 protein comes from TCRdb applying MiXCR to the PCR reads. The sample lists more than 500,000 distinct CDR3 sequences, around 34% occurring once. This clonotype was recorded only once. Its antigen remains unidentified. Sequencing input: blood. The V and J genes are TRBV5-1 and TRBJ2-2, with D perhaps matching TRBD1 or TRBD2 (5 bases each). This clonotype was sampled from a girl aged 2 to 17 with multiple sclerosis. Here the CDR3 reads CASSNPGRPSTGELFF. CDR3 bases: TGCGCCAGCAGCAACCCGGGACGGCCTTCCACCGGGGAGCTGTTTTTT.